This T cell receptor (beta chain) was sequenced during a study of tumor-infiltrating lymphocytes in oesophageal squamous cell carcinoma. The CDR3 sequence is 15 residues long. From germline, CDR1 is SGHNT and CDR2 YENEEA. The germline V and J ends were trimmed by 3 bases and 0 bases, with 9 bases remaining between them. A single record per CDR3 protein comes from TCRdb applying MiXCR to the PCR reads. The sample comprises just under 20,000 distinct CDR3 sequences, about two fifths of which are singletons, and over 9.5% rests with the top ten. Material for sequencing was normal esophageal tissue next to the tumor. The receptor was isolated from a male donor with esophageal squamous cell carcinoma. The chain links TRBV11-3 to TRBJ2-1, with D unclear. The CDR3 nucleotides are TGTGCCAGCAGCTTCGACGGAAGCTCCTACAATGAGCAGTTCTTC. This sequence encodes CASSFDGSSYNEQFF.